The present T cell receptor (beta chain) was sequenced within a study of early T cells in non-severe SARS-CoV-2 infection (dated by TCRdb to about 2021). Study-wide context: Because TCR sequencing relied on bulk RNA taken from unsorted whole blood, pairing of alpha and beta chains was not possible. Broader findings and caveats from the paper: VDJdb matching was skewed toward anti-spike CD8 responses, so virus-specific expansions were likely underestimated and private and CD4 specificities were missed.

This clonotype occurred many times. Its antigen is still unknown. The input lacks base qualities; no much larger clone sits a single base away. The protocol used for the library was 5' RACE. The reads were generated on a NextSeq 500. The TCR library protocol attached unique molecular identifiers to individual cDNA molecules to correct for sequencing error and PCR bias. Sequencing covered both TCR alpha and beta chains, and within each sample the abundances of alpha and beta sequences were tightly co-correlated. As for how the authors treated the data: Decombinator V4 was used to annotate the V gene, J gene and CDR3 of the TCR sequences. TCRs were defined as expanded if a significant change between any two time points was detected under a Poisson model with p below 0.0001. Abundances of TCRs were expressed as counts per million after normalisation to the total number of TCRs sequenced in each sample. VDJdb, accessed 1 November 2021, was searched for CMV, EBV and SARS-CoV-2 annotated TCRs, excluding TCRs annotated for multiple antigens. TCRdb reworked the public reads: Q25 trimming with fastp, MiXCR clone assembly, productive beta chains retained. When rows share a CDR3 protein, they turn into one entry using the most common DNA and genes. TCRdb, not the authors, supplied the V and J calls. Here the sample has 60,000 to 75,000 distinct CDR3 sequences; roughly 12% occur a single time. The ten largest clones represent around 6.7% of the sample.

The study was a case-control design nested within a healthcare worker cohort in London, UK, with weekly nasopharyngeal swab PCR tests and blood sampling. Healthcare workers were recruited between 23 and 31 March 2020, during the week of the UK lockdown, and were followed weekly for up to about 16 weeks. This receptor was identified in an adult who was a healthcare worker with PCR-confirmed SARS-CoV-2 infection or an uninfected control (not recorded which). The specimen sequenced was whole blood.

The nucleotides are TGTGCCAGCAGGGGACAGGGGGCTTACGAGCAGTACTTC. Its protein product is CASRGQGAYEQYF. This receptor chain uses TRBV12-3 or TRBV12-4 and TRBJ2-7; 12 bases in between match TRBD1. CDR3 length: 13 amino acids, cysteine to phenylalanine. Only the CDR3 part of the read is kept: 39 bases, read in frame from the first base. The germline V end is reduced by 6 bases and the J end by 4 bases; junction bases left unmatched: 1.